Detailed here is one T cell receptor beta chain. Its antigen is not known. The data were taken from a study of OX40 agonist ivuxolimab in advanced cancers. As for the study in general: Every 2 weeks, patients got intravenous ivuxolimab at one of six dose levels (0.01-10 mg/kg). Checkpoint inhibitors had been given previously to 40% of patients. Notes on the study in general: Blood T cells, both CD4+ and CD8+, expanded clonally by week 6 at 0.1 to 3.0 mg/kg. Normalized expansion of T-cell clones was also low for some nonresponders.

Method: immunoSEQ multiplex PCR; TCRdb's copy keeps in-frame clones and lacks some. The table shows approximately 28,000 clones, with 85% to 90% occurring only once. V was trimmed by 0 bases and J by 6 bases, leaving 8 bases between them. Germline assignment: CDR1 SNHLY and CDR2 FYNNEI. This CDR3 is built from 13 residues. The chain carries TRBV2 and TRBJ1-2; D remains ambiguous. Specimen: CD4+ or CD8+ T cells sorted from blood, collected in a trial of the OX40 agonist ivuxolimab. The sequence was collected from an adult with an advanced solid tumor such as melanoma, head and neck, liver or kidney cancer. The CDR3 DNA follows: TGTGCCAGCAGTGAAGCCCGGCAGAATGGCTACACCTTC. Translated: CASSEARQNGYTF.